This TCR beta chain appears in the sequencing data of a study of blood T cell repertoires in COVID-19. Study-level background: The analysed material was cDNA or gDNA that came from T cells, B-cell-depleted T cells, or PBMCs.

Repertoires were generated with immunoSEQ multiplex PCR, while TCRdb's copy carries only in-frame clones and drops some. The top ten hold around 2.5% of the sample, which has about 230,000 clones, around 89% seen once. The length of the CDR3 is 15 residues. Trimming removed 4 bases from V and 0 bases from J, with 13 bases in between. CDR1 is SGHDN and CDR2 is FVKESK in the germline V gene. Participants spanned ages about 18 to 95 years and resided in 24 US areas. Participants were placed into cohorts based on the clinical history they reported. The TCR originated in a woman in her thirties or forties with acute COVID-19. The sample taken for sequencing was PBMCs or T cells enriched from blood (not recorded which). This chain connects TRBV14 to TRBJ2-7; D perhaps matches TRBD2 (6 bases). CDR3 residues: CASSPAGRSSYEQYF. The CDR3 bases are TGTGCCAGCAGCCCTGCCGGGAGAAGCTCCTACGAGCAGTACTTC.